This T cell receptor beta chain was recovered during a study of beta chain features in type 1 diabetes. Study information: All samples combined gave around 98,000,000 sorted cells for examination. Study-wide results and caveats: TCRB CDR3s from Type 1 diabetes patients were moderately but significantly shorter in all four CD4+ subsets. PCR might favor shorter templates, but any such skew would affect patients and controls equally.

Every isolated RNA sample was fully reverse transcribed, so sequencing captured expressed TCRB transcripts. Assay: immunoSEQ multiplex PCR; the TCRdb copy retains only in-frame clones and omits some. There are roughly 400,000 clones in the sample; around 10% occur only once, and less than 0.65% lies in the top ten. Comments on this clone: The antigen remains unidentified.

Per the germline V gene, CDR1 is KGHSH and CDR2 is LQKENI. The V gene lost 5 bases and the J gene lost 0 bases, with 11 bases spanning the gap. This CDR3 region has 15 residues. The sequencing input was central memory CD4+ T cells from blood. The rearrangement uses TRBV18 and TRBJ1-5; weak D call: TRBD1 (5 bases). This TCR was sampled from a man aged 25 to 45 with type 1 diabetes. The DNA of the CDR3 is TGTGCCAGCTCAGCAAGACAGAATAGCAATCAGCCCCAGCATTTT. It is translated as CASSARQNSNQPQHF.